This T cell receptor beta chain was identified in a study of blood T cell repertoires in COVID-19. The overall study: COVID-19 samples, acute and convalescent, were from the United States, Italy and Spain.

Losses at the gene ends were 0 bases for V and 8 bases for J; bases not matched to a gene: 8. Germline V gives CDR1 LGHNT, CDR2 FRNRAP. The CDR3 consists of 16 residues. This clone was seen just once. Profiled with immunoSEQ multiplex PCR; TCRdb holds only in-frame clones, not every one. The sample carries about 300,000 clones, roughly 86% recorded once. The chain employs TRBV12-5 and TRBJ2-1; 9 bases agree with TRBD2. Sequenced: peripheral blood. This clonotype originated in a woman aged 50 to 65 with acute or convalescent COVID-19. This CDR3 is CASGLVVASGKYEQFF. For the CDR3, the DNA is TGTGCTAGTGGTTTGGTAGTGGCTAGCGGGAAATATGAGCAGTTCTTC.